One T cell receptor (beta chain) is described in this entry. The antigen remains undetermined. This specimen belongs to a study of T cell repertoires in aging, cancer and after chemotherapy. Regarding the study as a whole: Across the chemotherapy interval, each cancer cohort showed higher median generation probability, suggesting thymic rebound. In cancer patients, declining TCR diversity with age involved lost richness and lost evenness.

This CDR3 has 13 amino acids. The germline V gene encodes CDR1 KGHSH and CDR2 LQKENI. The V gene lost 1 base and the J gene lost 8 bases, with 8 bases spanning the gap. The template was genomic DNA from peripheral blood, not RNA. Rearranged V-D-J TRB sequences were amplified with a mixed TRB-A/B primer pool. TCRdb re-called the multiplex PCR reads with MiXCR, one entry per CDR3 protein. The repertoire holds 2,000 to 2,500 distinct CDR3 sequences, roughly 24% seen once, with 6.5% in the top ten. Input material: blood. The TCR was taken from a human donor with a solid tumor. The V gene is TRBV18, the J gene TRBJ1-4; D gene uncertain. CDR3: CASSPQGWEKLFF. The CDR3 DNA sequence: TGTGCCAGCTCACCACAGGGTTGGGAAAAACTGTTTTTT.